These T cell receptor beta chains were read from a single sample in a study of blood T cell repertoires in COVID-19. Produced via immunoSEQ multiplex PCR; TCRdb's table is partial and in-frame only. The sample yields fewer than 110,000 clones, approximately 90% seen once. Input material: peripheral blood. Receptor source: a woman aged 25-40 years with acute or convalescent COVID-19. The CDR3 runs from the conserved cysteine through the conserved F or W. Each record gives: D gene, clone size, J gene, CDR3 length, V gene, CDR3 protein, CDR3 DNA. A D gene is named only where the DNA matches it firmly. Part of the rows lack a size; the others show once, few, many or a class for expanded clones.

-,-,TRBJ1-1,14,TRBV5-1,CASSLGTENTEAFF,TGCGCCAGCAGCTTGGGGACAGAGAACACTGAAGCTTTCTTT
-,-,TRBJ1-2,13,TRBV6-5,CASSYSGQAGYTF,TGTGCCAGCAGTTACTCAGGACAAGCGGGCTACACCTTC
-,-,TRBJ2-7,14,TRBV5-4,CASSLADRGYEQYF,TGTGCCAGCAGCTTGGCGGATCGGGGCTACGAGCAGTACTTC
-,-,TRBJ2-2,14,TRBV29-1,CSVEDRKNTGELFF,TGCAGCGTCGAAGACAGAAAGAACACCGGGGAGCTGTTTTTT
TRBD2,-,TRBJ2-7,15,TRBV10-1,CASSQAGDLSHEQYF,TGCGCCAGCAGCCAAGCGGGAGACCTTTCCCACGAGCAGTACTTC
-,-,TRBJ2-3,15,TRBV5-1,CASSLETARSDTQYF,TGCGCCAGCAGCTTGGAAACTGCTAGGTCAGATACGCAGTATTTT
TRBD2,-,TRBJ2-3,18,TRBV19,CASSMALSGSGYTDTQYF,TGTGCCAGTAGTATGGCTCTTTCGGGTAGCGGGTACACAGATACGCAGTATTTT
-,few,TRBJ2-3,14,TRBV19,CASSMSPGTDTQYF,TGTGCCAGTAGTATGAGCCCGGGCACAGATACGCAGTATTTT
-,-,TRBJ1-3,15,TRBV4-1,CASSQLGLSGNTIYF,TGCGCCAGCAGTCAGCTCGGACTGTCAGGAAACACCATATATTTT
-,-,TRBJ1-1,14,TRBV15,CATGEGAENTEAFF,TGTGCCACCGGCGAAGGGGCGGAGAACACTGAAGCTTTCTTT
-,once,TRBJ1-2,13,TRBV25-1,CASSATDNYGYTF,TGTGCCAGCAGTGCAACAGATAACTATGGCTACACCTTC
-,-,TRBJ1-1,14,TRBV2,CASFRVAQNTEAFF,TGTGCCAGCTTCAGGGTGGCACAGAACACTGAAGCTTTCTTT
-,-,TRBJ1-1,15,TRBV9,CASSVVGGSNTEAFF,TGTGCCAGCAGCGTAGTTGGAGGGTCAAACACTGAAGCTTTCTTT
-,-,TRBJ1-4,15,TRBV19,CASSWDPGGNEKLFF,TGTGCCAGTAGTTGGGATCCTGGCGGGAATGAAAAACTGTTTTTT
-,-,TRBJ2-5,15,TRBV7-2,CASSLNRAWGETQYF,TGTGCCAGCAGCTTAAACAGGGCTTGGGGGGAGACCCAGTACTTC
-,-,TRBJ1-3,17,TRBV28,CASSLLFPDISGNTIYF,TGTGCCAGCAGTTTATTATTCCCCGACATCTCTGGAAACACCATATATTTT
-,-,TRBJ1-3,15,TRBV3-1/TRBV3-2,CASSQVANSGNTIYF,TGTGCCAGCAGCCAAGTGGCCAACTCTGGAAACACCATATATTTT
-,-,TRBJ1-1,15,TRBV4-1,CASSQVSGKNTEAFF,TGCGCCAGCAGCCAAGTCTCAGGGAAGAACACTGAAGCTTTCTTT
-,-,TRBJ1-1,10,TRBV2,CASSDTGCFF,TGTGCCAGCAGTGATACCGGGTGTTTCTTT
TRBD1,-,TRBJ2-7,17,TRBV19,CASSIAGPGTGGHEQYF,TGTGCCAGTAGTATAGCGGGGCCCGGGACAGGGGGCCACGAGCAGTACTTC
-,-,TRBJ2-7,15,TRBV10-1,CASSESMERGYEQYF,TGCGCCAGCAGTGAGTCGATGGAAAGGGGGTACGAGCAGTACTTC
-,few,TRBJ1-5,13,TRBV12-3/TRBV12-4,CASSLEGGQPQHF,TGTGCCAGCAGTTTGGAGGGAGGTCAGCCCCAGCATTTT
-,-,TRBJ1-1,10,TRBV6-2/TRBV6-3,CASSGPEAFF,TGTGCCAGCAGTGGGCCAGAAGCTTTCTTT
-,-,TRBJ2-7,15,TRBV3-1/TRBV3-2,CASSQIFSGGYEQYF,TGTGCCAGCAGCCAGATATTTAGCGGAGGGTACGAGCAGTACTTC